This T cell receptor (beta chain) came from a study of T cells in tuberculosis (dated by TCRdb to 2017 to 2018). For context, the study as a whole: The study combined CD1B tetramers and high-throughput TCR immunosequencing to characterize T cells specific for the mycobacterial lipid antigen glucose monomycolate (GMM). IGRA-negative adolescents, IGRA-positive adolescents with latent tuberculosis and adults with active tuberculosis, about 9 per group, were compared in a South African clinical cohort. PBMC from active tuberculosis patients were archived either before standard anti-tuberculosis treatment began or within 7 days of its start. Points the paper makes about the study in general: With the diverse GMM-specific repertoire as input, a classifier achieved roughly 89% accuracy (AUROC around 0.93), whereas GEM motif frequencies as input gave approximately 70% accuracy. The smaller NN-distances were partly driven by shorter CDR3-alpha lengths in active tuberculosis patients, and the difference for TCR-beta did not reach statistical significance. Which clinical samples got chosen depended on the availability of cryopreserved specimens, and the active tuberculosis cases were adults, whereas the controls were adolescents. Compared with IGRA-negative controls, TCR-alpha repertoires from active tuberculosis had smaller mean NN-distances to GMM-specific TCRs, which suggests clonal expansion of these TCRs.

TCR libraries were generated with the immunoSEQ multiplex PCR assay, using TCR-beta and/or TCR-alpha/delta assays for each sample. The Illumina high-throughput platform was used to sequence the amplified TCR libraries. The paper's data handling went like this. Clustering and dimensionality reduction relied on pairwise TCRdist distances among GMM-specific receptors from T cells that were either sorted ex vivo or expanded in vitro. Each clinical repertoire was scored by mean NN-distance, the average TCRdist to the nearest 10% of tetramer-positive reference sequences. To compute GEM TCR motif frequency, the fraction of unique TCRs matching known GEM sequences by V/J usage and CDR3 length was calculated. Active tuberculosis was classified by linear discriminant analysis with leave-one-out cross-validation, implemented in scikit-learn. TCRdb retrieved this table from immuneACCESS and kept in-frame rearrangements only. Not all clones are present; in checked studies, unresolved V genes account for under half, and no reason is known for the remainder. For V, J and clone size, that table is used; D and trimming come from the DNA. For this sample there are 6,500 to 9,500 clones; just under 95% appear just once. The ten largest clones take up around 10% of the sample.

To note about this clone: This receptor's antigen is unknown. The record has no base qualities; no much larger clone is one base away.

There are 16 amino acids in the CDR3, from cysteine to phenylalanine inclusive. Only the CDR3 DNA stays, 48 bases, in frame from base 1. V is cut by 2 bases and J by 0 bases, and the space between the germline ends is 13 bases. The germline V gene yields SGHRS for CDR1 and YFSETQ for CDR2. The active tuberculosis patients were newly diagnosed, HIV-seronegative South African adults aged 18 years or older. Confirmation of active tuberculosis was based on positive sputum smear microscopy and/or a positive M. tuberculosis culture. Immunosequencing was performed on unsorted cryopreserved PBMC, with 110,000 or so T cells per clinical donor covered on average.

Sequenced sample: PBMCs. This chain joins TRBV5-1 to TRBJ2-3, with TRBD2 tentatively as D gene (6 bases match). The source of this sequence is an adult with tuberculosis. For the CDR3, the sequence is CASSFLTRGSTDTQYF. The nucleotides are TGCGCCAGCAGCTTTCTGACTAGAGGAAGCACAGATACGCAGTATTTT.